The next 29 T cell receptor beta chains were all read from a single sample in a study of response to subunit inactivated influenza vaccine. TCRdb passed the RT-PCR reads through MiXCR, listing each CDR3 protein once. This table holds 800,000 to 1,000,000 distinct CDR3 sequences, around 20% found once. The sequenced sample was PBMCs from blood, obtained more than 4 days after vaccination. These receptors were collected from a man aged 50 to 59 who received an inactivated influenza vaccine.

The rearrangement uses TRBV29-1 and TRBJ2-1; 7 bases map to TRBD1. Per the germline V gene, CDR1 is SQVTM and CDR2 is ANQGSEA. The ends lost 4 bases at V and 3 bases at J; junction bases unmatched: 6. The CDR3 consists of 14 residues. As DNA, the CDR3 is TGCAGCGTTGGACAGGGCTTCGTCTACAATGAGCAGTTCTTC. It yields the protein CSVGQGFVYNEQFF.

The V gene is TRBV12-3 or TRBV12-4, the J gene TRBJ2-1; TRBD2 aligns across 9 bases. The V gene end was trimmed by 4 bases and the J gene end by 8 bases; junction bases not matched to a gene: 12. The CDR3 covers 16 residues. CDR3 protein: CASSSGAGTSSYEQFF. CDR3 DNA: TGTGCCAGCAGTTCAGGAGCCGGGACTAGCTCTTATGAGCAGTTCTTC.

The genes are TRBV12-3 or TRBV12-4 and TRBJ2-1, with TRBD1 as a possible D gene (5 bases). The CDR3 is made up of 14 amino acids. V gave up 6 bases and J gave up 4 bases, with 13 bases separating them. The CDR3 sequence: CASSNQGRYNEQFF. CDR3 DNA: TGTGCCAGCAGCAATCAGGGTCGTTACAATGAGCAGTTCTTC.

The chain combines TRBV20-1 with TRBJ2-2; D may be TRBD2 (5 bases). Trimming cost V 0 bases and J 6 bases, with 17 bases left between them. There are 16 residues in the CDR3. Germline V lookup: CDR1 DFQATT, CDR2 SNEGSKA (reference sequence). CDR3 bases: TGCAGTGCTAGAGATGGAGGTAGCTTCGGTTCCGGGGAGCTGTTTTTT. Residues: CSARDGGSFGSGELFF.

This clonotype has only a few counts. The rearrangement uses TRBV6-2 or TRBV6-3 and TRBJ2-3; TRBD2 might be the D (6 bases). With 2 bases removed from V and 2 bases from J, the gap between germline ends came to 14 bases. The germline gives CDR1 MNHEY, CDR2 SVGEGT. The CDR3 length is 16 residues. The CDR3 sequence is CASSYPRDSFTDTQYF. The DNA for the CDR3 is TGTGCCAGCAGTTACCCTCGGGACTCCTTCACAGATACGCAGTATTTT.

The rearrangement links TRBV19 to TRBJ2-6; possible D gene TRBD1, 5 bases. The germline CDR1 and CDR2 sequences are LNHDA and SQIVND (reference sequence). V lost 6 bases to trimming and J lost 2 bases, with 14 bases between them. CDR3 size: 16 residues. Here the CDR3 DNA reads TGTGCCAGTAGCACAGGCCGGCGGACTGGGGCCAACGTCCTGACTTTC. It translates to CASSTGRRTGANVLTF.

The chain couples TRBV4-1 to TRBJ2-7, with 16 nucleotides matching TRBD2. CDR3 length: 18 amino acids. Germline V gene data show CDR1 as MGHRA and CDR2 as YSYEKL. The J segment lost 7 bases and the V segment lost 3 bases, leaving 12 bases of the junction unmatched. The CDR3 DNA follows: TGCGCCAGCAGCCAGTCCTTACCGGGACTAGCGGGAGGGAGTGAGCAGTACTTC. Amino acid sequence: CASSQSLPGLAGGSEQYF.

The chain is built from TRBV10-3 and TRBJ2-3, with 12 bases that match TRBD2. CDR1 and CDR2 from the germline V gene are ENHRY and SYGVKD. The CDR3 extends over 15 amino acids. After removal of 4 bases from V and 2 bases from J, the junction contained 1 base not matched to a gene. In DNA form, the CDR3 reads TGTGCCATCAGTGGGACTAGCGGGGACACAGATACGCAGTATTTT. Its translation: CAISGTSGDTDTQYF.

This clonotype was observed a handful of times. This chain uses TRBV12-3 or TRBV12-4 with TRBJ1-1; D unclear. V was clipped by 3 bases and J by 1 base, with 9 bases between them. The CDR3 is 14 residues long. The CDR3 nucleotides read TGTGCCAGCAGTTTGTATCTAGGGAACACTGAAGCTTTCTTT. Translation: CASSLYLGNTEAFF.

This clonotype was observed at least ten times. The V gene is TRBV9, the J gene TRBJ2-7; 7 bases are a match to TRBD1. The CDR3 is 14 residues long. Per the germline V gene, CDR1 is SGDLS and CDR2 is YYNGEE. The V gene end was trimmed by 4 bases and the J gene end by 0 bases; junction bases not matched to a gene: 4. The CDR3 is CASSPWDSSYEQYF. DNA of the CDR3: TGTGCCAGCAGCCCCTGGGACAGCTCCTACGAGCAGTACTTC.

The rearrangement joins TRBV12-3 or TRBV12-4 to TRBJ1-6; D is unclear. The CDR3 is 14 amino acids. V was cut by 5 bases and J by 7 bases, with 12 bases left in between. This CDR3 is CASSPPGENSPLHF. In nucleotides, the CDR3 is TGTGCCAGCAGTCCACCCGGAGAGAATTCACCCCTCCACTTT.

CDR3 nucleotide sequence: TGCAGCGTTCCCGACAGGGGAGAGTCTGGGGCCAACGTCCTGACTTTC. Amino acid sequence: CSVPDRGESGANVLTF. J is TRBJ2-6 and V is TRBV29-1; TRBD1 agrees at 8 bases. Per germline, CDR1 SQVTM and CDR2 ANQGSEA. This CDR3 is 16 amino acids long. J gave up 1 base and V 5 bases, and 7 bases lay outside the gene matches.

In its sample, this clonotype was seen a few times. This chain connects TRBV28 to TRBJ1-2; 10 bases fit TRBD1. CDR3 length: 17 residues. Germline trimming cut 7 bases from V and 2 bases from J; bases unmatched to any gene: 13. The germline CDR1 and CDR2 sequences are MDHEN and SYDVKM. CDR3 DNA: TGTGCCAGCACCTCACGAGAGCCGACAGGGGGCAACTATGGCTACACCTTC. Its translation: CASTSREPTGGNYGYTF.

This clonotype was counted a few times. The V call is TRBV5-1, the J call TRBJ1-4, with D possibly TRBD1 on 5 matching bases. The CDR3 is 15 amino acids. The V and J ends lost 1 base and 4 bases respectively, with 11 bases between them. Germline loops: CDR1 SGHRS, CDR2 YFSETQ. CDR3 sequence (DNA): TGCGCCAGCAGCTTGAGTGGACAAGATAATGAAAAACTGTTTTTT. Its translation: CASSLSGQDNEKLFF.

The rearrangement joins TRBV5-1 to TRBJ2-5; 7 bases map to TRBD2. CDR1 is SGHRS, CDR2 YFSETQ, per germline. CDR3 length: 14 residues. V lost 0 bases and J lost 6; bases outside the gene matches: 5. This chain's CDR3 is CASSLGEGSKTQYF. The CDR3 DNA is TGCGCCAGCAGCTTGGGGGAGGGTTCGAAGACCCAGTACTTC.

This clonotype was picked up a small number of times. The CDR3 DNA is TGCAGTGCTAGAGATCCTGTGGGGAATTCACCCCTCCACTTT. Translated, it gives CSARDPVGNSPLHF. The chain recombines TRBV20-1 with TRBJ1-6; D not certain. The V and J ends lost 0 bases and 7 bases respectively, with 10 bases between them. This CDR3 has 14 amino acids. Per the germline V gene, CDR1 is DFQATT and CDR2 is SNEGSKA (reference sequence).

There are a few counts of this clonotype. The CDR3 loop reads CASRALGEIYEQYF. The CDR3 DNA sequence: TGTGCCAGCAGAGCCCTAGGAGAAATCTACGAGCAGTACTTC. The chain links TRBV6-2 or TRBV6-3 to TRBJ2-7; no definite D call. The V end lost 6 bases, the J end lost 3 bases, and 15 bases lay between the germline ends. This CDR3 is 14 amino acids long. Looked up from germline, CDR1 is MNHEY and CDR2 is SVGEGT.

This clonotype appeared a few times. The V and J genes are TRBV3-1 and TRBJ1-4, with 7 positions matching TRBD1. Trimming removed 4 bases from V and 5 bases from J; junction bases left unmatched: 13. The V gene's germline CDR1 is LGHDT and CDR2 YNNKEL (reference sequence). The CDR3 length is 17 residues. The CDR3 nucleotides read TGTGCCAGCAGCCTCAACCGAAGGGACAGAACGAATGAAAAACTGTTTTTT. Its translation: CASSLNRRDRTNEKLFF.

This clonotype was observed a few times. This chain uses TRBV6-2 or TRBV6-3 with TRBJ2-1; D might be TRBD1 (5 bases). With 2 bases removed from V and 4 bases from J, the gap between germline ends came to 18 bases. The CDR3 is made up of 17 amino acids. Germline V gives CDR1 MNHEY, CDR2 SVGEGT. The CDR3 sequence: CASSYRLIGATYNEQFF. The CDR3 DNA reads as TGTGCCAGCAGTTACCGTCTGATTGGGGCTACGTACAATGAGCAGTTCTTC.

J is TRBJ1-5 and V is TRBV6-2 or TRBV6-3; 11 bases match TRBD1. The CDR3 is made up of 16 amino acids. Looked up from germline, CDR1 is MNHEY and CDR2 is SVGEGT. V gave up 2 bases and J gave up 4 bases; unmatched junction bases: 4. The CDR3, as DNA: TGTGCCAGCAGTTACCCCGGGACAGGGGGTAATCAGCCCCAGCATTTT. Encoded protein: CASSYPGTGGNQPQHF.

The chain uses TRBV27 and TRBJ2-1; perhaps TRBD2 as D (6 bases). Germline CDR1 MNHEY, CDR2 SMNVEV (reference sequence). The CDR3 runs to 13 residues. V lost 4 bases to trimming and J lost 6 bases, with 10 bases between them. The CDR3 region has the DNA TGTGCCAGCAGTTATCTGGAGGGCAATGAGCAGTTCTTC. As protein: CASSYLEGNEQFF.

The J gene is TRBJ2-2, the V gene TRBV5-1, with 8 bases fitting TRBD1. The CDR3 contains 16 residues. Germline loops: CDR1 SGHRS, CDR2 YFSETQ. J gave up 4 bases and V 1 base, and 6 bases lay outside the gene matches. DNA of the CDR3: TGCGCCAGCAGCTTGTCGACAGGGGTTTCCACCGGGGAGCTGTTTTTT. It encodes CASSLSTGVSTGELFF.

In this sample, this clonotype turned up many times. The CDR3 nucleotides are TGTGCCACCAGGAGAGGGGATAATCAGCCCCAGCATTTT. The encoded protein is CATRRGDNQPQHF. The chain is built from TRBV24-1 and TRBJ1-5; maybe TRBD1 (5 bases). Deletions cut 7 bases from V and 4 bases from J, with 10 bases between. Germline CDR1 and CDR2: KGHDR and SFDVKD. The CDR3 length is 13 residues.

The table lists this clonotype with a few counts. The rearrangement links TRBV20-1 to TRBJ1-2; 7 bases line up with TRBD1. V lost 5 bases and J lost 6; bases outside the gene matches: 9. CDR3 length: 13 residues. CDR1 DFQATT and CDR2 SNEGSKA come from the germline V gene (reference sequence). CDR3 sequence reads: CSALLPGQNGYTF. CDR3 coding DNA: TGCAGTGCTCTTCTTCCGGGACAGAATGGCTACACCTTC.

Many counts were recorded for this clonotype. This sequence joins TRBV20-1 and TRBJ2-5; D is possibly TRBD1 (5 bases). From germline, CDR1 is DFQATT and CDR2 SNEGSKA (reference sequence). This CDR3 has 15 amino acids. Between the trimmed V and J ends, which lost 0 bases and 4 bases, there was a span of 15 bases. CDR3 nucleotides: TGCAGTGCTAGAGATTCAATAAGGGGCAGAGAGACCCAGTACTTC. It is translated as CSARDSIRGRETQYF.

The table lists this clonotype with a few counts. The genes are TRBV4-1 and TRBJ1-6; 7 bases line up with TRBD1. This CDR3 has 15 amino acids. Trimming at V came to 4 bases and at J to 7 bases, leaving 7 bases not matched to a gene. Germline V gives CDR1 MGHRA, CDR2 YSYEKL. The chain's CDR3 is CASSRGGTENSPLHF. The DNA for the CDR3 is TGCGCCAGCAGCCGTGGTGGGACAGAAAATTCACCCCTCCACTTT.

The chain joins TRBV28 to TRBJ2-7; 7 bases map to TRBD2. The ends lost 4 bases at V and 7 bases at J; junction bases unmatched: 19. In germline, CDR1 is MDHEN, CDR2 SYDVKM. This CDR3 has 17 amino acids. In DNA, the CDR3 is TGTGCCAGCAGTTCCAAGCTCCGACTAGCTGTGCGGGGGGAGCAGTACTTC. Its translation is CASSSKLRLAVRGEQYF.

DNA of the CDR3: TGTGCCACCAGCAGAGCGTGGCAGGGGGCGCAGGCTGAGCAGTTCTTC. Encoded protein: CATSRAWQGAQAEQFF. The chain links TRBV15 to TRBJ2-1; TRBD1 aligns across 8 bases. V trimming: 1 base; J trimming: 9 bases; junction bases outside the gene matches: 11. This CDR3 spans 16 amino acids. CDR1 and CDR2 from the germline V gene are LNHNV and YYDKDF (reference sequence).

This clonotype was detected a few times. The chain has TRBV4-1 and TRBJ1-6; weak D call: TRBD1 (6 bases). Trimming stripped 8 bases from V and 6 bases from J, with 17 bases between. The length of the CDR3 is 15 residues. Looked up from germline, CDR1 is MGHRA and CDR2 is YSYEKL. The CDR3 nucleotides are TGCGCCAGCGGACAACAGGGCTGGGGTAATTCACCCCTCCACTTT. Translating gives CASGQQGWGNSPLHF.